Listed below are T cell receptor beta chains from one sample, sequenced in a study of T cells in Graves' hyperthyroidism and ophthalmopathy. TCRdb analysed the multiplex PCR reads with MiXCR anew, one entry per CDR3 protein. The data hold around 800,000 distinct CDR3 sequences, with around 39% observed a single time. Specimen: blood. Receptors originate from a man between 18 and 29 years old with Graves' hyperthyroidism. The CDR3 runs from the conserved cysteine through the conserved F or W. The order of the fields is D gene, V gene, J gene, clone size, CDR3 DNA, CDR3 protein. The D gene is left open where the match is weak. Size is stated for part of the rows, as once, few or many counts, or as a class when the clone is expanded.

>NA|TRBV7-2|TRBJ2-5|NA
TGTGCCAGCAGCTTCCCCCCGGGGGTAGGGGAGACCCAGTACTTC
CASSFPPGVGETQYF
>NA|TRBV20-1|TRBJ2-7|NA
TGCAGTGCTAGACTAGTTAACGGATACGAGCAGTACTTC
CSARLVNGYEQYF
>TRBD2|TRBV7-4|TRBJ2-7|few
TGTGCCAGCAGCGCTAGGACTAGCGGGACTAGCTCCTACGAGCAGTACTTC
CASSARTSGTSSYEQYF
>TRBD1|TRBV2|TRBJ2-6|many
TGTGCCAGCAGGGGACAGGTTGCCTCCTTTGGGGCCAACGTCCTGACTTTC
CASRGQVASFGANVLTF
>NA|TRBV12-3/TRBV12-4|TRBJ2-2|NA
TGTGCCAGCAGTAACGGGGAGCTGTTTTTT
CASSNGELFF
>NA|TRBV6-6|TRBJ2-7|few
TGTGCCAGCAGTCCCGGGAGTCAGCAGTACTTC
CASSPGSQQYF
>NA|TRBV2|TRBJ2-7|many
TGTGCCAGCAGTGAAGCCGGAGCGGAGAGCTCCTACGAGCAGTACTTC
CASSEAGAESSYEQYF
>NA|TRBV5-6|TRBJ1-2|NA
TGTGCCAGCAGTCCCGGCGGGGGCGCAAAGTATGGCTACACCTTC
CASSPGGGAKYGYTF
>NA|TRBV20-1|TRBJ2-5|many
TGCAGTGCTAAGGGGCACCAAGAGACCCAGTACTTC
CSAKGHQETQYF
>NA|TRBV7-9|TRBJ1-1|NA
TGCGCCAGCAGCTCCATGAACACCGGGGAGCCGTTTTTT
CASSSMNTGEPFF
>NA|TRBV6-1|TRBJ1-5|few
TGTGCCAGCAGTGAAAGTGGGGGGCTAAGTCAGCCCCAGCATTTT
CASSESGGLSQPQHF
>TRBD1|TRBV12-3/TRBV12-4|TRBJ1-1|NA
TGTGCCAGCAGGACAGGGATGGGCACTGAAGCTTTCTTT
CASRTGMGTEAFF
>NA|TRBV25-1|TRBJ1-4|many
TGTGCCAGCAGCTTATACAGAGGCGGTGGGGAAAAACTGTTTTTT
CASSLYRGGGEKLFF
>NA|TRBV19|TRBJ1-1|many
TGTGCCACTGGACAGCGCATGAACACTGAAGCTTTCTTT
CATGQRMNTEAFF
>TRBD2|TRBV4-1|TRBJ2-5|NA
TGCGCCAGCAGCCAAGATGGGACTAGGAACGGGGAGACCCAGTACTTC
CASSQDGTRNGETQYF
>TRBD1|TRBV29-1|TRBJ1-5|many
TGCAGCGTTGGAGGGGGCTCTTATAGCAATCAGCCCCAGCATTTT
CSVGGGSYSNQPQHF
>NA|TRBV19|TRBJ1-5|NA
TGTGCCAGTAGTCCCCGGGACCTGGGACAGCCCCAGCATTTT
CASSPRDLGQPQHF
>NA|TRBV4-1|TRBJ1-1|NA
TGCGCCAGCAGCCAAGGGGGGAACTGGGGGAACACTGAAGCTTTCTTT
CASSQGGNWGNTEAFF
>TRBD1|TRBV2|TRBJ1-6|once
TGTGCCAGCAGTGTAGGGACAGGGCCGGCCGCCAATTCACCCCTCCACTTT
CASSVGTGPAANSPLHF
>NA|TRBV20-1|TRBJ2-7|NA
TGCAGTGCTGCTATGGGAGGGGGTAGCTCCTACGAGCAGTACTTC
CSAAMGGGSSYEQYF
>NA|TRBV6-5|TRBJ1-2|few
TGTGCCAGCAGTTACGGACCCGACGGCTATGGCTACACCTTC
CASSYGPDGYGYTF
>NA|TRBV2|TRBJ2-7|few
TGTGCCAGCAGAACCCGGGCATCCTACGAGCAGTACTTC
CASRTRASYEQYF
>NA|TRBV5-1|TRBJ1-1|once
TGCGCCAGCAGCTTGGGCGGGGGGCTTGCGAACACTGAAGCTTTCTTT
CASSLGGGLANTEAFF
>NA|TRBV15|TRBJ2-2|many
TGTGCCACCAGCAGAGATCGAAACTCAGCGAACACCGGGGAGCTGTTTTTT
CATSRDRNSANTGELFF
>TRBD1|TRBV7-9|TRBJ2-7|NA
TGTGCCAGCAGCAAAGGGACAGCAGATACGCAGTACTTC
CASSKGTADTQYF
>NA|TRBV29-1|TRBJ2-7|NA
TGCAGCGCCAGCAGCTTCCGGACCGCTGGCGAGCAGTACTTC
CSASSFRTAGEQYF
>NA|TRBV10-3|TRBJ2-7|NA
TGTGCCAGCAGATACGAGGGACTCTCCACCGACTACGAGCAGTACTTC
CASRYEGLSTDYEQYF
>TRBD2|TRBV7-6|TRBJ2-7|NA
TGTGCCAGCAGCTTAGGGACGGGGGGGTTTTCCTACGAGCAGTACTTC
CASSLGTGGFSYEQYF